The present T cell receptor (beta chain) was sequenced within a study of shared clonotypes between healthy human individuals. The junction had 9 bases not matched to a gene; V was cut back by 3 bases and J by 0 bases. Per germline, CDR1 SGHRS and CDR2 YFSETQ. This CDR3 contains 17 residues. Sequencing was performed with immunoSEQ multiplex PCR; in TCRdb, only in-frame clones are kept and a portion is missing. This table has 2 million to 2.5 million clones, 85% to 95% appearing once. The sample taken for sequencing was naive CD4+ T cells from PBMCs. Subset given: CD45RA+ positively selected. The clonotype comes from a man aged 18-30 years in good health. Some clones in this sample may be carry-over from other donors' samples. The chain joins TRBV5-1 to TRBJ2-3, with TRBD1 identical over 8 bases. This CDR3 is CASSSGQVLLSTDTQYF. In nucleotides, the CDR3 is TGCGCCAGCAGCTCGGGACAGGTCTTATTGAGCACAGATACGCAGTATTTT.